The 12 T cell receptor beta chains listed next were all sequenced from one sample in a study of T cell responses to AZD1222 COVID-19 vaccine. Method: immunoSEQ multiplex PCR; TCRdb's copy keeps in-frame clones and lacks some. The repertoire holds 150,000 to 200,000 clones, around 92% seen once, with about 9.2% in the top ten. The specimen was peripheral blood, collected on day 0 of AZD1222 vaccination. The source is an adult in good health.

The V and J genes are TRBV19 and TRBJ1-2, with 10 bases matching TRBD1. The CDR3 consists of 13 residues. V lost 3 bases to trimming and J lost 8 bases; unmatched junction nucleotides: 3. The germline gives CDR1 LNHDA, CDR2 SQIVND (reference sequence). Here the CDR3 DNA reads TGTGCCAGTAGTATGTTGACAGGGGGCGGCTACACCTTC. Translation: CASSMLTGGGYTF.

This clone showed up just once. The chain employs TRBV11-2 and TRBJ1-1, with a weak D call TRBD1 (6 bases). V gave up 3 bases and J gave up 0 bases, with 11 bases separating them. Germline CDR1 is SGHAT and CDR2 is FQNNGV. The length of the CDR3 is 15 residues. CDR3 protein: CASSLGAGMNTEAFF. The CDR3 DNA is TGTGCCAGCAGCTTGGGGGCAGGGATGAACACTGAAGCTTTCTTT.

V gene TRBV5-1 combines with J gene TRBJ1-3; D is uncertain. Germline V CDR1 and CDR2: SGHRS, YFSETQ. Trimming removed 4 bases from V and 4 bases from J, with 15 bases in between. The CDR3 length is 15 residues. The CDR3 DNA reads TGCGCCAGCAGCCCACCCGGGCCCAGAGGAAACACCATATATTTT. It specifies CASSPPGPRGNTIYF. Full variable domain (outside the CDR3, taken from reference TRBV5-1 and TRBJ1-3): KAGVTQTPRYLIKTRGQQVTLSCSPISGHRSVSWYQQTPGQGLQFLFEYFSETQRNKGNFPGRFSGRQFSNSRSEMNVSTLELGDSALYLCASSPPGPRGNTIYFGEGSWLTVV.

About this clone: The junction shows a germline mismatch at one end, possibly a read error. The gene calls are TRBV10-2 and TRBJ1-5; unclear D gene. This CDR3 spans 13 amino acids. Germline V gives CDR1 WSHSY, CDR2 SAAADI. The chain's CDR3 is CSSRGSVNQPQHF. In DNA form, the CDR3 reads TGCTCCAGTAGAGGGTCTGTCAATCAGCCCCAGCATTTT.

The rearrangement joins TRBV9 to TRBJ2-1; 13 positions match TRBD2. Unmatched junction bases numbered 10, after V lost 2 bases and J lost 5 bases. This CDR3 comprises 18 residues. Looked up from germline, CDR1 is SGDLS and CDR2 is YYNGEE. CDR3 region: CASSVVTSGRATNNEQFF. The CDR3 DNA follows: TGTGCCAGCAGCGTCGTTACTAGCGGGAGGGCCACCAACAATGAGCAGTTCTTC. The full variable domain, its missing parts supplied by reference TRBV9 and TRBJ2-1, is DSGVTQTPKHLITATGQRVTLRCSPRSGDLSVYWYQQSLDQGLQFLIQYYNGEERAKGNILERFSAQQFPDLHSELNLSSLELGDSALYFCASSVVTSGRATNNEQFFGPGTRLTVL.

This chain connects TRBV7-3 to TRBJ1-1; D remains unclear. V was shortened by 4 bases and J by 7 bases, with 13 bases between the two germline ends. In germline, CDR1 is SGHTA, CDR2 FQGTGA. This CDR3 spans 13 amino acids. The CDR3 nucleotides are TGTGCCAGCAGCTACAAAGCGGACGGTGAAGCTTTCTTT. It yields the protein CASSYKADGEAFF.

This clone appeared a single time. The chain combines TRBV5-1 with TRBJ2-2; maybe TRBD2 (5 bases). The CDR3 length is 14 residues. V was trimmed by 8 bases and J by 7 bases, leaving 18 bases between them. Per the germline V gene, CDR1 is SGHRS and CDR2 is YFSETQ. The CDR3 sequence is CASYIARGGGELFF. The DNA for the CDR3 is TGCGCCAGTTACATAGCGCGCGGCGGCGGGGAGCTGTTTTTT.

The V and J genes are TRBV19 and TRBJ1-1; 7 nucleotides line up with TRBD1. V gave up 9 bases and J gave up 3 bases; unmatched junction bases: 13. CDR1 LNHDA and CDR2 SQIVND come from the germline V gene (reference sequence). The CDR3 covers 15 residues. The CDR3 nucleotides are TGTGCCAGAAAAAAAGTGTACAGGGGAGACACTGAAGCTTTCTTT. Its protein product is CARKKVYRGDTEAFF.

For this clone: This same CDR3 is encoded by further DNA sequences in the sample. The rearrangement links TRBV3-1 (or the pseudogene TRBV3-2) to TRBJ1-2, with 7 bases fitting TRBD1. Germline V gene sequence: CDR1 LGHDT, CDR2 YNNKEL (reference sequence). The length of the CDR3 is 12 residues. Unmatched junction bases numbered 1, after V lost 4 bases and J lost 5 bases. Here the CDR3 DNA reads TGTGCCAGCAGCCCAGGGGGATATGGCTACACCTTC. Residues: CASSPGGYGYTF.

The chain employs TRBV6-5 and TRBJ2-7; TRBD2 might be the D (6 bases). The V end was cut by 2 bases, the J end by 6 bases, with 20 bases between. The germline gives CDR1 MNHEY, CDR2 SVGAGI. The CDR3 runs to 16 residues. CDR3 coding DNA: TGTGCCAGCAGTTACAGAACGGGACTCAATATCGCCGAGCAGTACTTC. This encodes CASSYRTGLNIAEQYF.

This clone appeared once. The rearrangement links TRBV6-2 or TRBV6-3 to TRBJ1-3, with 8 bases identical to TRBD1. The CDR3 is 16 amino acids. V shed 4 bases and J 2 bases; nucleotides not matched to a gene: 7. Germline V lookup: CDR1 MNHEY, CDR2 SVGEGT. The chain's CDR3 is CASSFGQGFPGNTIYF. The CDR3 DNA reads TGTGCCAGCAGTTTCGGACAGGGCTTCCCTGGAAACACCATATATTTT.

The chain carries TRBV7-9 and TRBJ2-2; TRBD1 aligns across 9 bases. The V segment lost 6 bases and the J segment 4 bases; nucleotides outside the gene matches: 9. CDR3 size: 16 residues. Germline lookup yields CDR1 SEHNR and CDR2 FQNEAQ (reference sequence). The DNA of the CDR3 is TGTGCCAGCAGTATACAGGGGGCGCGTGGCACCGGGGAGCTGTTTTTT. It translates to CASSIQGARGTGELFF. Combining the CDR3 with reference TRBV7-9 and TRBJ2-2 gives the whole variable domain DTGVSQNPRHKITKRGQNVTFRCDPISEHNRLYWYRQTLGQGPEFLTYFQNEAQLEKSRLLSDRFSAERPKGSFSTLEIQRTEQGDSAMYLCASSIQGARGTGELFFGEGSRLTVL.